The rows below give T cell receptor beta chains drawn from one sample of a study of OX40 agonist ivuxolimab in advanced cancers. TCRdb's copy holds only in-frame clones and misses some; the assay was immunoSEQ multiplex PCR. The data contain tens of thousands of clones, 70% to 90% of them seen just once; the ten biggest clones take up roughly 12%. Sequencing used CD4+ or CD8+ T cells sorted from blood, obtained in a trial of the OX40 agonist ivuxolimab. The receptors shown here come from an adult with an advanced solid tumor such as melanoma, head and neck, liver or kidney cancer. Each CDR3 is given with its conserved first and last residue. The order of the fields is CDR3 length, clone size, J gene, V gene, D gene, CDR3 protein, CDR3 DNA. D genes are given only for firm matches. Where a row states a size, it is once, few, many or the class of an expanded clone; other rows omit it.

length: 14; size: NA; J: TRBJ1-1; V: TRBV13; D: NA; CDR3: CASRGGLKNTEAFF; DNA: TGTGCCAGCAGAGGAGGACTCAAGAACACTGAAGCTTTCTTT
length: 12; size: NA; J: TRBJ2-7; V: TRBV7-9; D: NA; CDR3: CASSPGRLEQYF; DNA: TGTGCCAGCAGCCCCGGTCGGCTCGAGCAGTACTTC
length: 14; size: NA; J: TRBJ2-1; V: TRBV27; D: NA; CDR3: CASSRGSSYNEQFF; DNA: TGTGCCAGCAGTCGGGGGAGCTCCTACAATGAGCAGTTCTTC
length: 12; size: NA; J: TRBJ1-1; V: TRBV11-2; D: NA; CDR3: CASSSRGSEAFF; DNA: TGTGCCAGCAGCTCTAGGGGGTCTGAAGCTTTCTTT
length: 13; size: NA; J: TRBJ2-7; V: TRBV6-5; D: TRBD2; CDR3: CASTGGTPYEQYF; DNA: TGTGCCAGCACGGGGGGGACCCCTTACGAGCAGTACTTC
length: 15; size: NA; J: TRBJ1-2; V: TRBV27; D: NA; CDR3: CASSSPVGGGDGYTF; DNA: TGTGCCAGCAGTTCCCCGGTCGGGGGTGGGGATGGCTACACCTTC
length: 14; size: few; J: TRBJ1-2; V: TRBV27; D: NA; CDR3: CASSLSGETYGYTF; DNA: TGTGCCAGCAGTTTATCGGGCGAAACCTATGGCTACACCTTC
length: 15; size: few; J: TRBJ1-1; V: TRBV6-5; D: NA; CDR3: CASSYSAEGDTEAFF; DNA: TGTGCCAGCAGTTACTCGGCGGAGGGGGACACTGAAGCTTTCTTT
length: 16; size: NA; J: TRBJ2-5; V: TRBV6-4; D: NA; CDR3: CASSQWGGLGQETQYF; DNA: TGTGCCAGCAGTCAGTGGGGGGGCCTTGGGCAAGAGACCCAGTACTTC
length: 16; size: NA; J: TRBJ2-7; V: TRBV7-8; D: NA; CDR3: CASSQTHSEGLYEQYF; DNA: TGTGCCAGCAGTCAGACTCACTCAGAGGGGTTATACGAGCAGTACTTC
length: 13; size: NA; J: TRBJ1-1; V: TRBV6-5; D: TRBD1; CDR3: CASSGTGGTEAFF; DNA: TGTGCCAGCAGTGGGACAGGAGGGACTGAAGCTTTCTTT
length: 15; size: NA; J: TRBJ2-3; V: TRBV4-2; D: TRBD2; CDR3: CASSQPNGGADTQYF; DNA: TGTGCCAGCAGCCAACCGAACGGGGGGGCAGATACGCAGTATTTT
length: 15; size: NA; J: TRBJ2-1; V: TRBV6-5; D: NA; CDR3: CASRPGTGTYNEQFF; DNA: TGTGCCAGCAGGCCCGGGACTGGGACCTACAATGAGCAGTTCTTC
length: 14; size: NA; J: TRBJ2-7; V: TRBV6-5; D: TRBD1; CDR3: CASSWDSSSYEQYF; DNA: TGTGCCAGCAGCTGGGACAGTTCGTCCTACGAGCAGTACTTC
length: 14; size: NA; J: TRBJ1-2; V: TRBV6-5; D: NA; CDR3: CASSYSTLGSGYTF; DNA: TGTGCCAGCAGTTACTCGACGTTGGGCTCTGGCTACACCTTC
length: 14; size: NA; J: TRBJ1-5; V: TRBV27; D: NA; CDR3: CASKLTGADQPQHF; DNA: TGTGCCAGCAAATTGACGGGGGCCGATCAGCCCCAGCATTTT
length: 15; size: NA; J: TRBJ2-3; V: TRBV4-1; D: NA; CDR3: CASSHSTRSTDTQYF; DNA: TGCGCCAGCAGCCACTCGACACGGAGCACAGATACGCAGTATTTT
length: 12; size: NA; J: TRBJ1-4; V: TRBV5-4; D: TRBD1; CDR3: CASAGGREKLFF; DNA: TGTGCCAGCGCAGGGGGTCGGGAAAAACTGTTTTTT
length: 15; size: NA; J: TRBJ2-1; V: TRBV5-1; D: NA; CDR3: CASSLARGGSNEQFF; DNA: TGCGCCAGCAGCTTGGCCAGGGGAGGTTCCAATGAGCAGTTCTTC
length: 14; size: NA; J: TRBJ1-1; V: TRBV5-5; D: NA; CDR3: CASSLAGLDTEAFF; DNA: TGTGCCAGCAGCTTGGCGGGGTTGGACACTGAAGCTTTCTTT
length: 13; size: once; J: TRBJ1-1; V: TRBV7-8; D: NA; CDR3: CASSLGGQVEAFF; DNA: TGTGCCAGCAGCTTGGGGGGGCAGGTTGAAGCTTTCTTT
length: 14; size: few; J: TRBJ1-5; V: TRBV7-8; D: NA; CDR3: CASSLDADNQPQHF; DNA: TGTGCCAGCAGCTTAGATGCAGACAATCAGCCCCAGCATTTT
length: 14; size: NA; J: TRBJ2-5; V: TRBV27; D: NA; CDR3: CASSLKTSGRHQYF; DNA: TGTGCCAGCAGTTTAAAAACATCAGGAAGGCACCAGTACTTC
length: 13; size: few; J: TRBJ1-1; V: TRBV5-4; D: NA; CDR3: CASSLADNTEAFF; DNA: TGTGCCAGCAGCTTGGCCGACAACACTGAAGCTTTCTTT
length: 14; size: NA; J: TRBJ1-1; V: TRBV10-3; D: NA; CDR3: CAISESKGDTEAFF; DNA: TGTGCCATCAGTGAGTCGAAAGGGGACACTGAAGCTTTCTTT
length: 15; size: NA; J: TRBJ2-7; V: TRBV6-5; D: NA; CDR3: CASSYLRGLSYEQYF; DNA: TGTGCCAGCAGTTATCTTCGGGGCCTCTCCTACGAGCAGTACTTC
length: 13; size: NA; J: TRBJ2-5; V: TRBV6-5; D: NA; CDR3: CASSYEGRETQYF; DNA: TGTGCCAGCAGTTACGAGGGGCGAGAGACCCAGTACTTC
length: 16; size: NA; J: TRBJ2-2; V: TRBV4-3; D: NA; CDR3: CASSQDRGFGTGELFF; DNA: TGCGCCAGCAGCCAAGATCGAGGGTTTGGCACCGGGGAGCTGTTTTTT
length: 13; size: NA; J: TRBJ2-2; V: TRBV27; D: NA; CDR3: CASSLTGAGELFF; DNA: TGTGCCAGCAGTTTAACGGGGGCCGGGGAGCTGTTTTTT
length: 15; size: NA; J: TRBJ2-2; V: TRBV9; D: TRBD1; CDR3: CASSPETGGTGELFF; DNA: TGTGCCAGCAGCCCCGAGACAGGGGGAACCGGGGAGCTGTTTTTT
length: 17; size: once; J: TRBJ2-5; V: TRBV5-4; D: NA; CDR3: CASSLVGRQTFQETQYF; DNA: TGTGCCAGCAGCTTGGTCGGAAGACAGACTTTCCAAGAGACCCAGTACTTC
length: 12; size: NA; J: TRBJ2-7; V: TRBV7-9; D: NA; CDR3: CASSPVSYEQYF; DNA: TGTGCCAGCAGCCCAGTGTCTTACGAGCAGTACTTC
length: 16; size: NA; J: TRBJ2-3; V: TRBV7-9; D: TRBD1; CDR3: CASSLADRVGPDTQYF; DNA: TGTGCCAGCAGCTTAGCCGACAGGGTGGGTCCAGATACGCAGTATTTT
length: 14; size: few; J: TRBJ1-5; V: TRBV6-5; D: NA; CDR3: CASTQGEGGQPQHF; DNA: TGTGCCAGCACCCAAGGGGAGGGTGGCCAGCCCCAGCATTTT
length: 17; size: NA; J: TRBJ1-6; V: TRBV5-4; D: NA; CDR3: CASSSGLPGGNGAPLHF; DNA: TGTGCCAGCAGCTCGGGTTTACCGGGGGGAAATGGAGCACCCCTCCACTTT
length: 16; size: NA; J: TRBJ1-6; V: TRBV11-2; D: NA; CDR3: CASSSSTGSPHSPLHF; DNA: TGTGCCAGCAGCTCTTCGACGGGGAGTCCCCATTCACCCCTCCACTTT
length: 13; size: NA; J: TRBJ2-7; V: TRBV5-4; D: NA; CDR3: CASSSGHSYEQYF; DNA: TGTGCCAGCAGCTCGGGACATTCCTACGAGCAGTACTTC
length: 11; size: NA; J: TRBJ1-3; V: TRBV11-2; D: NA; CDR3: CASSPGNTIYF; DNA: TGTGCCAGCAGCCCGGGAAACACCATATATTTT
length: 16; size: NA; J: TRBJ2-1; V: TRBV9; D: TRBD1; CDR3: CASSAGQDSSYNEQFF; DNA: TGTGCCAGCAGCGCGGGACAGGATAGCTCCTACAATGAGCAGTTCTTC
length: 16; size: NA; J: TRBJ2-1; V: TRBV19; D: TRBD2; CDR3: CASSAPGLAGGDEQFF; DNA: TGTGCCAGTAGTGCTCCGGGACTAGCGGGGGGCGATGAGCAGTTCTTC
length: 13; size: NA; J: TRBJ2-7; V: TRBV11-2; D: NA; CDR3: CASSFGTSYEQYF; DNA: TGTGCCAGCAGCTTTGGGACCTCCTACGAGCAGTACTTC
length: 16; size: NA; J: TRBJ2-3; V: TRBV11-2; D: NA; CDR3: CASSLTPGLGTDTQYF; DNA: TGTGCCAGCAGCTTAACCCCGGGGTTGGGCACAGATACGCAGTATTTT
length: 15; size: NA; J: TRBJ2-1; V: TRBV5-1; D: NA; CDR3: CASSFEGGLGNEQFF; DNA: TGCGCCAGCAGCTTCGAGGGGGGGCTTGGCAATGAGCAGTTCTTC
length: 13; size: NA; J: TRBJ2-1; V: TRBV2; D: TRBD2; CDR3: CATLAGYYNEQFF; DNA: TGTGCCACTCTAGCGGGGTACTACAATGAGCAGTTCTTC
length: 15; size: NA; J: TRBJ2-5; V: TRBV28; D: NA; CDR3: CASSMGTSSWETQYF; DNA: TGTGCCAGCAGTATGGGGACGTCTTCTTGGGAGACCCAGTACTTC
length: 12; size: once; J: TRBJ2-7; V: TRBV6-6; D: NA; CDR3: CAVQTDRHEQYF; DNA: TGTGCCGTCCAGACAGACCGCCACGAGCAGTACTTC
length: 13; size: few; J: TRBJ1-5; V: TRBV10-1; D: NA; CDR3: CASSESGNQPQHF; DNA: TGCGCCAGCAGTGAGTCTGGTAATCAGCCCCAGCATTTT
length: 11; size: NA; J: TRBJ1-2; V: TRBV19; D: NA; CDR3: CASMSPPNYTF; DNA: TGTGCCAGTATGAGCCCGCCGAACTACACCTTC
length: 16; size: NA; J: TRBJ1-2; V: TRBV9; D: NA; CDR3: CASSETVGAEAYGYTF; DNA: TGTGCCAGCAGCGAGACCGTAGGGGCGGAGGCCTATGGCTACACCTTC
length: 11; size: NA; J: TRBJ2-7; V: TRBV6-5; D: NA; CDR3: CASSQQDEQYF; DNA: TGTGCCAGCAGCCAACAGGACGAGCAGTACTTC
length: 15; size: NA; J: TRBJ2-7; V: TRBV19; D: NA; CDR3: CASSMWRGQSYEQYF; DNA: TGTGCCAGTAGTATGTGGAGGGGCCAATCCTACGAGCAGTACTTC
length: 14; size: NA; J: TRBJ1-2; V: TRBV19; D: TRBD1; CDR3: CATTDPTGGVGYTF; DNA: TGTGCCACTACCGACCCTACAGGGGGCGTCGGCTACACCTTC
length: 17; size: NA; J: TRBJ1-6; V: TRBV7-2; D: TRBD1; CDR3: CASTLFFPGQSNSPLHF; DNA: TGTGCCAGCACCTTATTCTTCCCGGGACAGAGTAATTCACCCCTCCACTTT